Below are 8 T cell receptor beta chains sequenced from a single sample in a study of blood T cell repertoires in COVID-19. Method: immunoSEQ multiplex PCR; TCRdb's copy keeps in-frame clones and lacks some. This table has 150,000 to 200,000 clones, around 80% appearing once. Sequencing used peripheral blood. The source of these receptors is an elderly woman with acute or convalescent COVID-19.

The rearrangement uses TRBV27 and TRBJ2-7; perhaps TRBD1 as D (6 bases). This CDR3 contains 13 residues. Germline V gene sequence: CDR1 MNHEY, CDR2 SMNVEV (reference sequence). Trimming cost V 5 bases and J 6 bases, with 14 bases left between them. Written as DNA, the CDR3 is TGTGCCAGCAGTGCAAAACAGGGCGGCGAGCAGTACTTC. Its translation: CASSAKQGGEQYF.

This CDR3 is CASSMDGGGEQPQHF. The DNA of the CDR3 is TGTGCCAGTAGTATGGATGGAGGAGGGGAGCAGCCCCAGCATTTT. The chain employs TRBV19 and TRBJ1-5; tentative D call: TRBD1 (5 bases). The CDR3 runs to 15 residues. Trimming pared 3 bases from V and 7 bases from J, leaving 16 bases between. Germline-derived CDR1 and CDR2 are LNHDA and SQIVND (reference sequence).

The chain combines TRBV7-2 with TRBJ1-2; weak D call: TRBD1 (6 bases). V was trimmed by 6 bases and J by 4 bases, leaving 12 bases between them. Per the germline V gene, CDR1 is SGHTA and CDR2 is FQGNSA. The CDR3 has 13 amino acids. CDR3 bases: TGTGCCAGCAGTCGGTGGGGGCCCTATGGCTACACCTTC. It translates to CASSRWGPYGYTF.

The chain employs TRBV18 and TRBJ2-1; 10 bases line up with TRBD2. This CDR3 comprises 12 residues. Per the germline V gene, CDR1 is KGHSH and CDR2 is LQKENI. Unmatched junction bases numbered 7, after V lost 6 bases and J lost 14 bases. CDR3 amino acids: CASSTGLAGEFF. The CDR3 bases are TGTGCCAGCTCCACCGGGCTAGCGGGAGAGTTCTTC.

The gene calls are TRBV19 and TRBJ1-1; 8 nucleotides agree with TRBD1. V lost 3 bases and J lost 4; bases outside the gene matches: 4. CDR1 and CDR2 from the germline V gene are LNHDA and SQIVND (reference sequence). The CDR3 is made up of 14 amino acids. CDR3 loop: CASSIRGRVTEAFF. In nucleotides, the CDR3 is TGTGCCAGTAGTATCAGGGGGCGGGTCACTGAAGCTTTCTTT. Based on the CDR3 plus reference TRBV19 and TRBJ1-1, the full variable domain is DGGITQSPKYLFRKEGQNVTLSCEQNLNHDAMYWYRQDPGQGLRLIYYSQIVNDFQKGDIAEGYSVSREKKESFPLTVTSAQKNPTAFYLCASSIRGRVTEAFFGQGTRLTVV.

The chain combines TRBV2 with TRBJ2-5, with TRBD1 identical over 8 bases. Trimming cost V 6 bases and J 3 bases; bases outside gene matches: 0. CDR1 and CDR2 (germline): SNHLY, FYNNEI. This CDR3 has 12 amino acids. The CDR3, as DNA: TGTGCCAGCAGGGACAGGGAAGAGACCCAGTACTTC. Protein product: CASRDREETQYF.

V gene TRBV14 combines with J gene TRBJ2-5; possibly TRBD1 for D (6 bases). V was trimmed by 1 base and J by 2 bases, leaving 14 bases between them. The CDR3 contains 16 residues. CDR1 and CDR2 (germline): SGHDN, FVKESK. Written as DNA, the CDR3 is TGTGCCAGCAGCCAAGGGCATTGGACAGTGCAAGAGACCCAGTACTTC. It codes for CASSQGHWTVQETQYF.

CDR3: CSVAYSRPANYGYTF. In DNA form, the CDR3 reads TGCAGCGTCGCCTACTCGAGGCCCGCTAACTATGGCTACACCTTC. This chain joins TRBV29-1 and TRBJ1-2; D is undetermined. Trimming pared 6 bases from V and 0 bases from J, leaving 17 bases between. In germline, CDR1 is SQVTM, CDR2 ANQGSEA. The CDR3 extends over 15 amino acids.